This passage covers 4 T cell receptor beta chains from one sample sequenced in a study of shared clonotypes between healthy human individuals. Assay: immunoSEQ multiplex PCR; the TCRdb copy retains only in-frame clones and omits some. The sample includes a few million clones, around 93% of them seen just once. The material sequenced was naive CD4+ T cells from PBMCs. Subset given: CD45RA+ positively selected. Every receptor here comes from a young man in good health. Some clones in this sample may be carry-over from other donors' samples.

The chain has TRBV25-1 and TRBJ2-1; 16 bases match TRBD2. This CDR3 spans 14 amino acids. CDR1 and CDR2 (germline): MGHDK, SYGVNS. J gave up 9 bases and V 8 bases, and 4 bases lay outside the gene matches. The CDR3 region has the DNA TGTGCCAGCCAAGGGACTAGCGGGAGGGTTGAGCAGTTCTTC. It encodes CASQGTSGRVEQFF. Looking up the rest from reference TRBV25-1 and TRBJ2-1 gives the full variable domain: EADIYQTPRYLVIGTGKKITLECSQTMGHDKMYWYQQDPGMELHLIHYSYGVNSTEKGDLSSESTVSRIRTEHFPLTLESARPSHTSQYLCASQGTSGRVEQFFGPGTRLTVL.

This CDR3 reads CASSLGQDHGYTF. In nucleotides, the CDR3 is TGTGCCAGCAGCCTGGGACAGGACCATGGCTACACCTTC. The chain employs TRBV7-9 and TRBJ1-2; 8 bases match TRBD1. This CDR3 has 13 residues. The V gene's germline CDR1 is SEHNR and CDR2 FQNEAQ (reference sequence). Unmatched junction bases numbered 5, after V lost 5 bases and J lost 6 bases.

The chain uses TRBV5-4 and TRBJ2-7; 12 nucleotides match TRBD2. The V gene's germline CDR1 is SGHNT and CDR2 YYREEE (reference sequence). The length of the CDR3 is 16 residues. After removal of 3 bases from V and 2 bases from J, the junction contained 6 bases not matched to a gene. CDR3 DNA: TGTGCCAGCAGCTCCGAACTAGCGGGAGGCGCCTACGAGCAGTACTTC. This codes for CASSSELAGGAYEQYF.

This clone appeared a single time. The V gene is TRBV11-1, the J gene TRBJ1-2, with D maybe TRBD1 (6 bases). Trimming took off 5 bases at V and 5 bases at J, with 12 bases between the two ends. CDR1 is SGHAT, CDR2 FQDESV, per germline (reference sequence). This CDR3 has 13 amino acids. CDR3 sequence: CASSQQGFYGYTF. Here the CDR3 DNA reads TGTGCCAGCAGCCAACAGGGTTTTTATGGCTACACCTTC.